This record covers a single T cell receptor (beta chain). Antigen: not known. The sample belongs to a study of T cell responses to AZD1222 COVID-19 vaccine. Study-level information: Second-dose intervals near 4 or 12 weeks were combined. General observations from the study: In the spike-specific TCR repertoire, nearly half reportedly target unmutated variant regions. White British people made up most donors, females outnumbered males, and clonal diversity was possibly underestimated.

The CDR3 runs to 14 residues. Germline values: CDR1 MDHEN, CDR2 SYDVKM. V dropped 5 bases and J dropped 4; count of bases not matched to a gene: 7. Produced via immunoSEQ multiplex PCR; TCRdb's table is partial and in-frame only. The sample holds 120,000 or so clones, 75% to 90% seen once. The sample in question was peripheral blood, obtained on day 0 of AZD1222 vaccination. The receptor's source is an adult in good health. This chain joins TRBV28 and TRBJ2-7, with 8 bases lining up with TRBD2. For the CDR3, the DNA is TGTGCCAGCAGTATCAGCGGGAGAGGATACGAGCAGTACTTC. This codes for CASSISGRGYEQYF.